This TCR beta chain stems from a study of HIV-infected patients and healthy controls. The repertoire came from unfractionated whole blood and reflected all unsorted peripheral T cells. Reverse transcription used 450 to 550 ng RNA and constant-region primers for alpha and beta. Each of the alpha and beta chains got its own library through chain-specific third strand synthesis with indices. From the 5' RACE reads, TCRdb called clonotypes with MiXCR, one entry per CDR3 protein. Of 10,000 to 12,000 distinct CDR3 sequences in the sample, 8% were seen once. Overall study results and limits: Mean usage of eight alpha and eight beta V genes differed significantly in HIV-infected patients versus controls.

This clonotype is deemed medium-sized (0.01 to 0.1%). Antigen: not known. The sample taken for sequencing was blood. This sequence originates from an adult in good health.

The DNA for the CDR3 is TGTGCCAGCAGCTTGCAGGGGATTGAGCAGTTCTTC. Its translation: CASSLQGIEQFF. The chain employs TRBV5-6 and TRBJ2-1; weak D call: TRBD1 (6 bases). CDR1 is SGHDT, CDR2 YYEEEE, per germline. V gave up 1 base and J gave up 9 bases, with 8 bases separating them. CDR3 length equals 12 residues.